These 14 T cell receptor beta chains originate from one sample sequenced in a study of cytomegalovirus exposure and HLA in healthy donors (dated by TCRdb to 2015 to 2018). The library came from the immunoSEQ multiplex PCR assay. For the multiplex PCR, a mixture combining 60 forward primers for TCR Vbeta segments and 13 reverse primers for TCR Jbeta segments was used. As stored in TCRdb, this immuneACCESS dataset retains in-frame rearrangements with V and J assigned. A fraction of the clones does not appear; measured against another copy, unresolved V genes explain less than half of the discrepancy, and the remainder lacks a known reason. This sample has 110,000 or so clones in its table, and over 75% of those were observed once. Of the sample, roughly 2.5% falls within the top ten clones. Sequencing was performed on PBMCs. The receptors here all came from a young woman in good health and CMV-seronegative.

The rearrangement joins TRBV28 to TRBJ1-2; no clear D gene. Trimming took 0 bases from V and 4 from J, leaving 9 bases between them. The CDR3 runs 14 residues. Germline CDR1 and CDR2: MDHEN and SYDVKM. The CDR3 region is CASSLWRQSYGYTF. CDR3 DNA sequence: TGTGCCAGCAGTTTATGGCGGCAGAGCTATGGCTACACCTTC.

This clone showed up just a few times. The chain carries TRBV5-6 and TRBJ1-2; 12 bases map to TRBD1. The V gene's germline CDR1 is SGHDT and CDR2 YYEEEE. The CDR3 consists of 15 residues. With V trimmed by 6 bases and J by 8 bases, 11 bases remained unmatched. CDR3: CASTLGGTGGGGYTF. The DNA of the CDR3 is TGTGCCAGCACCCTTGGTGGGACAGGGGGCGGCGGCTACACCTTC.

V and J are TRBV10-2 and TRBJ1-4, with 7 bases lining up with TRBD1. J lost 4 bases, V lost 7 bases, and 6 bases had no gene match. Germline loops: CDR1 WSHSY, CDR2 SAAADI. The CDR3 runs to 14 residues. CDR3 residues: CASTLDRHNEKLFF. The CDR3 DNA reads as TGCGCCAGCACCTTGGACAGGCATAATGAAAAACTGTTTTTT.

The chain couples TRBV30 to TRBJ1-2; D possibly corresponds to TRBD1 (5 bases). The CDR3 loop spans 14 amino acids. Germline lookup yields CDR1 GTSNPN and CDR2 SVGIG (reference sequence). Trimming took off 3 bases at V and 7 bases at J, with 18 bases between the two ends. This CDR3 reads CAWRETAGTGGYTF. The CDR3 region has the DNA TGTGCCTGGAGGGAGACAGCCGGCACCGGTGGCTACACCTTC.

The chain joins TRBV6-5 to TRBJ2-1; TRBD1 might be the D (6 bases). Germline CDR1 reads MNHEY; CDR2 reads SVGAGI. The CDR3 spans 14 residues. The ends were cut back, 2 bases at V and 6 bases at J, with 11 bases in the middle. DNA for the CDR3: TGTGCCAGCAGTTACGGGGGCGCGGGCAATGAGCAGTTCTTC. Amino acid sequence: CASSYGGAGNEQFF.

In this sample, this clone turned up a few times. The chain is built from TRBV5-4 and TRBJ1-5; a weak D match, TRBD1 (6 bases). Germline values: CDR1 SGHNT, CDR2 YYREEE (reference sequence). This CDR3 is built from 14 residues. The ends were cut back, 0 bases at V and 5 bases at J, with 9 bases in the middle. CDR3 DNA sequence: TGTGCCAGCAGCTTGGGAGGGGGACATCAGCCCCAGCATTTT. It is translated as CASSLGGGHQPQHF.

The chain couples TRBV5-4 to TRBJ2-3, with a weak D call TRBD2 (6 bases). Germline V gene sequence: CDR1 SGHNT, CDR2 YYREEE (reference sequence). The CDR3 consists of 14 residues. V lost 7 bases to trimming and J lost 9 bases, with 21 bases between them. CDR3 sequence reads: CASGRTPVTPTQYF. The CDR3 DNA is TGTGCCAGCGGGAGGACTCCAGTTACCCCCACGCAGTATTTT. Full variable domain (remainder filled in from reference TRBV5-4 and TRBJ2-3): ETGVTQSPTHLIKTRGQQVTLRCSSQSGHNTVSWYQQALGQGPQFIFQYYREEENGRGNFPPRFSGLQFPNYSSELNVNALELDDSALYLCASGRTPVTPTQYFGPGTRLTVL.

The V and J genes are TRBV4-1 and TRBJ2-7; 7 nucleotides line up with TRBD1. Looked up from germline, CDR1 is MGHRA and CDR2 is YSYEKL. This CDR3 has 14 residues. Losses at the gene ends were 3 bases for V and 2 bases for J; bases not matched to a gene: 4. The CDR3 protein is CASSQGQGAYEQYF. The CDR3 DNA reads as TGCGCCAGCAGCCAGGGCCAGGGGGCCTACGAGCAGTACTTC.

The genes are TRBV9 and TRBJ1-2; D is perhaps TRBD1 (5 bases). Germline CDR1 is SGDLS and CDR2 is YYNGEE. This CDR3 region has 14 residues. V lost 5 bases to trimming and J lost 5 bases, with 16 bases between them. The CDR3 nucleotides are TGTGCCAGCAGTCCCGGTGGGGCAAGATATGGCTACACCTTC. Protein sequence: CASSPGGARYGYTF. The full variable domain, its missing parts supplied by reference TRBV9 and TRBJ1-2, is DSGVTQTPKHLITATGQRVTLRCSPRSGDLSVYWYQQSLDQGLQFLIQYYNGEERAKGNILERFSAQQFPDLHSELNLSSLELGDSALYFCASSPGGARYGYTFGSGTRLTVV.

V and J are TRBV5-4 and TRBJ2-7; D is ambiguous. The V gene's germline CDR1 is SGHNT and CDR2 YYREEE (reference sequence). Trimming shortened V by 0 bases and J by 0 bases, and 13 bases separated the two germline ends. There are 16 residues in the CDR3. The CDR3 region is CASSLGSRVSSYEQYF. DNA of the CDR3: TGTGCCAGCAGCTTGGGGTCTCGGGTTAGCTCCTACGAGCAGTACTTC.

This clone was detected only once. This chain uses TRBV19 with TRBJ1-3, with 7 bases fitting TRBD1. This CDR3 has 14 amino acids. Germline trimming cut 5 bases from V and 3 bases from J; bases unmatched to any gene: 4. Per the germline V gene, CDR1 is LNHDA and CDR2 is SQIVND (reference sequence). This CDR3 is CASSRDSIGNTIYF. CDR3 sequence (DNA): TGTGCCAGTAGTCGGGACAGTATTGGAAACACCATATATTTT.

The rearrangement joins TRBV5-1 to TRBJ1-3, with D unclear. Germline V gene sequence: CDR1 SGHRS, CDR2 YFSETQ. V shed 0 bases and J shed 0 bases, with 10 bases lying between them. The CDR3 totals 16 residues. CDR3 region: CASSLATGSSGNTIYF. The CDR3 DNA follows: TGCGCCAGCAGCTTGGCCACGGGGAGCTCTGGAAACACCATATATTTT.

The J gene is TRBJ1-5, the V gene TRBV30; D perhaps matches TRBD1 (5 bases). The germline V and J ends were trimmed by 3 bases and 7 bases, with 16 bases remaining between them. CDR3 size: 14 residues. Per the germline V gene, CDR1 is GTSNPN and CDR2 is SVGIG (reference sequence). The CDR3 nucleotides are TGTGCCTGGAGCGACGAATCAGGGTGGCAGCCCCAGCATTTT. Translating gives CAWSDESGWQPQHF.

V usage is TRBV6-4 and J usage is TRBJ2-1; TRBD2 matches at 7 bases. The J segment lost 7 bases and the V segment lost 3 bases, leaving 9 bases of the junction unmatched. CDR1 is MRHNA, CDR2 SNTAGT, per germline. This CDR3 is 15 amino acids long. The CDR3 here is CASSESGTPGNEQFF. CDR3 coding DNA: TGTGCCAGCAGTGAAAGCGGGACCCCTGGGAATGAGCAGTTCTTC.